This record looks at one T cell receptor (beta chain) sequence and its context. Participants, roughly 18 to 100 years old, spanned approximately 25 US areas. Recovery among Cohort 3 donors was established by two negative PCRs, clearance, or symptom resolution. This record belongs to a study of blood T cell repertoires in COVID-19. Overall study context: Italy, Spain and the United States were the sources of the convalescent and acute COVID-19 samples.

Germline assignment: CDR1 MNHEY and CDR2 SVGAGI. This CDR3 region has 14 residues. The ends were cut back, 9 bases at V and 1 base at J, with 15 bases in the middle. The protocol was immunoSEQ multiplex PCR, while the TCRdb copy is restricted to in-frame clones and leaves out a portion. The table lists about 150,000 clones, around 84% of them singletons. This TCR was sampled from a woman aged 50 to 65 who had recovered from COVID-19. The J gene is TRBJ1-1, the V gene TRBV6-5; D not resolved. Sequenced material: PBMCs or T cells enriched from blood (not recorded which). The CDR3 region is CASKREAGNTEAFF. Written as DNA, the CDR3 is TGTGCCAGTAAAAGGGAGGCGGGGAACACTGAAGCTTTCTTT.